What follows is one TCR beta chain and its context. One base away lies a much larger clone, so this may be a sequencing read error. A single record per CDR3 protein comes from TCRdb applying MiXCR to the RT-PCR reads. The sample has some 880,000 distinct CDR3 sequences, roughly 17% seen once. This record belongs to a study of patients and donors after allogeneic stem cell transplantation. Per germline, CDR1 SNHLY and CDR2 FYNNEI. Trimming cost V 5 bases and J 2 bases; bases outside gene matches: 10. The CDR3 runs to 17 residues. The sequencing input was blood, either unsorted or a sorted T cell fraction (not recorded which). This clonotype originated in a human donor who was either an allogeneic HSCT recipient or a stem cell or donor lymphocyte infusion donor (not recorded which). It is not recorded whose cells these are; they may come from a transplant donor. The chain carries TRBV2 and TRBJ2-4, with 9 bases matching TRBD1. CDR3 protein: CASSPQTGGFSKNIQYF. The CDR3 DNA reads TGTGCCAGCAGTCCCCAGACAGGGGGTTTCTCCAAAAACATTCAGTACTTC.